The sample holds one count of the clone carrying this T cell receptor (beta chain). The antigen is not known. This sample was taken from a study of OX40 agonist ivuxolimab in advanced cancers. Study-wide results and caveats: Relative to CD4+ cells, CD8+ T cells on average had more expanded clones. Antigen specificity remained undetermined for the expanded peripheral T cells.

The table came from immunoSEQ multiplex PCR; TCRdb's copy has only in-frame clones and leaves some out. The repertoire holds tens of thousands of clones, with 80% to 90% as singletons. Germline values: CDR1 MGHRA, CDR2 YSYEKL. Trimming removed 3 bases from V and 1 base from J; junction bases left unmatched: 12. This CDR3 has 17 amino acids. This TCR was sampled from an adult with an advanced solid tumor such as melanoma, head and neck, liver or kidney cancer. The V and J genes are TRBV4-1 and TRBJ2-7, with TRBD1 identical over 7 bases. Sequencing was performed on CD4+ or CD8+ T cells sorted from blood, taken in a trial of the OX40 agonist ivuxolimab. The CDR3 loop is CASSHPSSGTASYEQYF. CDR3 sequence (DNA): TGCGCCAGCAGCCATCCTTCCTCCGGGACAGCTTCCTACGAGCAGTACTTC.